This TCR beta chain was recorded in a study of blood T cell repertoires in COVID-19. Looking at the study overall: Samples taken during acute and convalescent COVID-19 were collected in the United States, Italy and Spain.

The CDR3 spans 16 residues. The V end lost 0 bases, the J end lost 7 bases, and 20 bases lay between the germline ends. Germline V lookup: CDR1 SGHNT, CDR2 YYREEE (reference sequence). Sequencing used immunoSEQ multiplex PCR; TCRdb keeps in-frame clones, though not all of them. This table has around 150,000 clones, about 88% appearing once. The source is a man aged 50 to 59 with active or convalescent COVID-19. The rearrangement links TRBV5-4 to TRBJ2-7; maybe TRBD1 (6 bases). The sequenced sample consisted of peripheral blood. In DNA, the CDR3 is TGTGCCAGCAGCTTGGATGGGGGCCCAGGCCAGCGGGAGCAGTACTTC. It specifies CASSLDGGPGQREQYF.